A selection of T cell receptor beta chains follows, all from one sample in a study of blood T cell repertoires in COVID-19. Sequencing was performed with immunoSEQ multiplex PCR; in TCRdb, only in-frame clones are kept and a portion is missing. The sample lists about 73,000 clones; less than 75% were seen once. Material: peripheral blood. These receptors all stem from a man aged 60 to 75 with acute or convalescent COVID-19. CDR3s include the opening cysteine and the closing phenylalanine or tryptophan. D genes are given only for firm matches. Clone size is stated in some rows and not others, as once, few, many or a class when expanded.

TRBV11-1	TRBJ1-1	-	many	13	TGTGCCAGCAGCTTCGGGGGAAACACTGAAGCTTTCTTT	CASSFGGNTEAFF
TRBV19	TRBJ2-1	TRBD1	-	18	TGTGCCAGTAGTCGACGAGGCGTAGGGACAGGGAGAGACAATGAGCAGTTCTTC	CASSRRGVGTGRDNEQFF
TRBV7-9	TRBJ1-4	-	-	13	TGTGCCAGCAGCTTAGATGTCAGGGAAAAACTGTTTTTT	CASSLDVREKLFF
TRBV5-1	TRBJ2-3	TRBD2	-	17	TGCGCCAGCAGCTTGTATGCGGGGGATACTAGCACAGATACGCAGTATTTT	CASSLYAGDTSTDTQYF
TRBV27	TRBJ1-3	-	-	13	TGTGCCAGCAGTCCCGGTTCTGGAAACACCATATATTTT	CASSPGSGNTIYF
TRBV10-3	TRBJ2-2	-	once	14	TGTGCCATCAGTGCAGCGGCGAACACCGGGGAGCTGTTTTTT	CAISAAANTGELFF
TRBV5-1	TRBJ2-3	TRBD1	-	14	TGCGCCAGCCGTCAGGACAGGTCCACAGATACGCAGTATTTT	CASRQDRSTDTQYF
TRBV7-2	TRBJ2-5	-	-	14	TGTGCCAGCTCTCAGGGGCCCTCGTTTGAGACCCAGTACTTC	CASSQGPSFETQYF
TRBV3-1/TRBV3-2	TRBJ2-3	-	few	15	TGTGCCAGCAGCCTCTTTTTTGGCCATGGTGATACGCAGTATTTT	CASSLFFGHGDTQYF
TRBV5-6	TRBJ1-3	-	-	16	TGTGCCAGCAGCTTGGACACCCCGGGTCCAGGAAACACCATATATTTT	CASSLDTPGPGNTIYF
TRBV7-8	TRBJ1-4	-	-	13	TGTGCCAGCAGCTTAATTCTGTTGGAAAAACTGTTTTTT	CASSLILLEKLFF
TRBV7-8	TRBJ1-3	-	-	15	TGTGCCAGCAGCTTAGCGTCGGTATCTGGAAACACCATATATTTT	CASSLASVSGNTIYF
TRBV19	TRBJ2-2	-	-	14	TGTGCCAGTAGCGTGGGGGCGCACCCCGGGGAGCTGTTTTTT	CASSVGAHPGELFF
TRBV3-1/TRBV3-2	TRBJ2-3	TRBD2	few	16	TGTGCCAGCAGCCAAGAAAGCGGGGGGCCCTCAGATACGCAGTATTTT	CASSQESGGPSDTQYF
TRBV27	TRBJ2-7	TRBD2	-	11	TGTGCGCCGCGGGAGTCCTACGAGCAGTACTTC	CAPRESYEQYF
TRBV2	TRBJ1-6	TRBD1	few	16	TGTGCCAGCAGTGAAGAACAGGGGGCTTACGGTTCACCCCTCCACTTT	CASSEEQGAYGSPLHF
TRBV5-4	TRBJ2-2	TRBD1	-	18	TGTGCCAGCAGCTTGGATCAGGGGGCAATTTTGGGTACCGGGGAGCTGTTTTTT	CASSLDQGAILGTGELFF
TRBV20-1	TRBJ1-3	-	-	11	TGCAGTGCACTCGTCGGGAACACCATATATTTT	CSALVGNTIYF
TRBV19	TRBJ2-1	TRBD1	-	16	TGTGCCAGTAGTATAGAGACAGGGGAGAGGGGCAATGAGCAGTTCTTC	CASSIETGERGNEQFF
TRBV5-4	TRBJ2-2	-	-	15	TGTGCCAGCAGCACGGGACTGCAGAACACCGGGGAGCTGTTTTTT	CASSTGLQNTGELFF
TRBV4-1	TRBJ2-5	-	-	15	TGCGCCAGCAGCCAAGATCCCGGGAACCAAGAGACCCAGTACTTC	CASSQDPGNQETQYF
TRBV27	TRBJ1-5	TRBD1	-	17	TGTGCCAGCAGTCTTCGGGGACAGGGGGTCGGGAATCAGCCCCAGCATTTT	CASSLRGQGVGNQPQHF
TRBV27	TRBJ2-1	TRBD2	-	17	TGTGCCACTGCGGGACTAGCGGGAGCAAAGGGCTACAATGAGCAGTTCTTC	CATAGLAGAKGYNEQFF
TRBV6-5	TRBJ2-5	-	-	13	TGTGCCAGCAGTCGGTCTCTCGAGGAGACCCAGTACTTC	CASSRSLEETQYF
TRBV11-2	TRBJ2-3	TRBD2	-	17	TGTGCCAGCAGCCAACCTTGGAGTCTAGCGGGGGAAGATACGCAGTATTTT	CASSQPWSLAGEDTQYF
TRBV7-3	TRBJ2-2	TRBD2	few	15	TGTGCCAGCAGCTTAGTGCAGGGAGGGGCCGGGGAGCTGTTTTTT	CASSLVQGGAGELFF
TRBV10-3	TRBJ1-1	-	once	16	TGTGCCATCACCCCCGACGTGGTTTGGGGGGACACTGAAGCTTTCTTT	CAITPDVVWGDTEAFF
TRBV30	TRBJ2-3	TRBD2	-	12	TGTGCCTGGGGGACTATATCAGATACGCAGTATTTT	CAWGTISDTQYF
TRBV6-1	TRBJ2-5	-	few	15	TGTGCCAGCAGTGAAGTTAGGGGGTCCTTAGAGACCCAGTACTTC	CASSEVRGSLETQYF
TRBV28	TRBJ2-3	TRBD2	few	15	TGTGCCAGCAGAAGGACTAGCGGGAGAGTAGATACGCAGTATTTT	CASRRTSGRVDTQYF
TRBV12-3/TRBV12-4	TRBJ2-1	-	-	12	TGTGCCACCGGGAGCGGTTACAATGAGCAGTTCTTC	CATGSGYNEQFF
TRBV18	TRBJ1-1	-	few	16	TGTGCCAGCTCCCCCAACTTAGACAGGATGAACACTGAAGCTTTCTTT	CASSPNLDRMNTEAFF
TRBV7-9	TRBJ1-5	TRBD1	-	14	TGTGCCAGCAGCGACAGGGGGCTCAATCAGCCCCAGCATTTT	CASSDRGLNQPQHF
TRBV2	TRBJ2-6	TRBD1	once	15	TGTGCCAGCAGCCGGGACAGATATGGGGCCAACGTCCTGACTTTC	CASSRDRYGANVLTF
TRBV24-1	TRBJ2-2	TRBD2	-	19	TGTGCCACCAGTGCCCCCCCCGGTAGCGGGACTCGGAACACCGGGGAGCTGTTTTTT	CATSAPPGSGTRNTGELFF
TRBV30	TRBJ1-6	-	-	13	TGTGCCTGGAAGCGCAGGGTCGAGGCACCCCTCCACTTT	CAWKRRVEAPLHF
TRBV3-1/TRBV3-2	TRBJ2-2	TRBD1	-	18	TGTGCCAGCAGCCAGGAGGTTGGGACAGCTTCGAACACCGGGGAGCTGTTTTTT	CASSQEVGTASNTGELFF
TRBV24-1	TRBJ1-5	TRBD1	-	17	TGTGCCACCAGTGACGTAACCGGGACAGCGATGAATCAGCCCCAGCATTTT	CATSDVTGTAMNQPQHF
TRBV5-1	TRBJ2-1	TRBD2	-	17	TGCGCCAGCAGCCCCGACTCCGGGACTAGCGCCTACAATGAGCAGTTCTTC	CASSPDSGTSAYNEQFF
TRBV5-4	TRBJ2-5	TRBD1	-	17	TGTGCCAGCAGCCCTCCTTCGACAGGGGCCATCCAAGAGACCCAGTACTTC	CASSPPSTGAIQETQYF
TRBV6-5	TRBJ2-5	-	-	13	TGTGCCAGCAGGGAGACCGGGGGAGAGACCCAGTACTTC	CASRETGGETQYF
TRBV19	TRBJ2-5	-	-	13	TGTGCCAGTGGAGGCAGGGGTGGAGAGACCCAGTACTTC	CASGGRGGETQYF
TRBV6-1	TRBJ2-2	-	-	15	TGTGCCAGCAGTTCCATCTCACTGAACACCGGGGAGCTGTTTTTT	CASSSISLNTGELFF
TRBV19	TRBJ1-5	-	-	15	TGTGCCAGTAGTCCTAGACGCAGACAGAATCAGCCCCAGCATTTT	CASSPRRRQNQPQHF
TRBV5-1	TRBJ2-5	TRBD2	once	16	TGCGCCAGCAGCTTGACTAGCGGGAGATTTCAAGAGACCCAGTACTTC	CASSLTSGRFQETQYF
TRBV6-1	TRBJ1-5	-	-	13	TGTGCCAGCAGTGAAGCCCCTGATCAGCCCCAGCATTTT	CASSEAPDQPQHF
TRBV6-2/TRBV6-3	TRBJ2-7	-	-	17	TGTGCCAGCAGTTTCCCACCTTTTCAGGGGTGGTCCTACGAGCAGTACTTC	CASSFPPFQGWSYEQYF
TRBV28	TRBJ2-7	TRBD2	once	15	TGTGCCAGCAGCGTAGCGGGATCTCTATCCTACGAGCAGTACTTC	CASSVAGSLSYEQYF
TRBV6-5	TRBJ2-2	TRBD1	-	15	TGTGCCAGCAGTACACAGGGGGCTCGGGACGGGGAGCTGTTTTTT	CASSTQGARDGELFF
TRBV5-4	TRBJ2-2	TRBD2	-	16	TGTGCCAGCAGCCCGGGGGCCCTCGCGGGGGGCGGGGAGCTGTTTTTT	CASSPGALAGGGELFF
TRBV18	TRBJ2-1	TRBD2	-	17	TGTGCCAGCTCACCACTTAGCGGGACACCCGCCTACAATGAGCAGTTCTTC	CASSPLSGTPAYNEQFF
TRBV5-1	TRBJ2-3	-	-	16	TGCGCCAGCAGCTTGGAAGGGCGGGGTGGGGCAGATACGCAGTATTTT	CASSLEGRGGADTQYF
TRBV30	TRBJ2-2	TRBD1	-	17	TGTGCCTGGAGTCCCTTCAGACAGGGGGCAGACACCGGGGAGCTGTTTTTT	CAWSPFRQGADTGELFF